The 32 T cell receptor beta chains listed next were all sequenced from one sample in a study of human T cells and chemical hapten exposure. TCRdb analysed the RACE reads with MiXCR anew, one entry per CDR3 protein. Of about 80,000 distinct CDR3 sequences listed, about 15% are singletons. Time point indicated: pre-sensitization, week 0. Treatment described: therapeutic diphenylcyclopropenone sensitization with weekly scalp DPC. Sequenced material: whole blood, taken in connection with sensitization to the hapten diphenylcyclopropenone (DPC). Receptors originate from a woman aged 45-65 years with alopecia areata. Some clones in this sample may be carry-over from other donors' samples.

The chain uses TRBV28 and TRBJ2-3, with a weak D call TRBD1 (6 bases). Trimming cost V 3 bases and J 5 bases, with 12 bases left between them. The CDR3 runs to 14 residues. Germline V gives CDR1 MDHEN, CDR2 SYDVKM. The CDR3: CASSFAGVGDTQYF. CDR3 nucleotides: TGTGCCAGCAGTTTCGCAGGGGTGGGAGATACGCAGTATTTT.

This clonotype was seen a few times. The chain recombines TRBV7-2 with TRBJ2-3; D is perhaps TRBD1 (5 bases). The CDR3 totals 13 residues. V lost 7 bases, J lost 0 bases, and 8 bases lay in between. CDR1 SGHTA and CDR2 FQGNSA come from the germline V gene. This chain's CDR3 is CASNRPSTDTQYF. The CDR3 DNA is TGTGCCAGCAACAGGCCTAGCACAGATACGCAGTATTTT. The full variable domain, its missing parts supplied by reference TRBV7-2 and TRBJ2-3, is GAGVSQSPSNKVTEKGKDVELRCDPISGHTALYWYRQSLGQGLEFLIYFQGNSAPDKSGLPSDRFSAERTGGSVSTLTIQRTQQEDSAVYLCASNRPSTDTQYFGPGTRLTVL.

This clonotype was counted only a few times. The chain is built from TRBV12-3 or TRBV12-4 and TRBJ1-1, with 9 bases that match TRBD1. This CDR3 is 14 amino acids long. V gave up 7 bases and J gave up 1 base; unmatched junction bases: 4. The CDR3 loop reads CASTTTGGNTEAFF. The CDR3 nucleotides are TGTGCCAGCACCACGACAGGGGGGAACACTGAAGCTTTCTTT.

CDR3 sequence reads: CSATELSGSYNEQFF. As DNA, the CDR3 is TGCAGTGCCACTGAACTTAGCGGGTCCTACAATGAGCAGTTCTTC. The V call is TRBV20-1, the J call TRBJ2-1; 7 nucleotides align to TRBD2. CDR1 is DFQATT and CDR2 is SNEGSKA in the germline V gene (reference sequence). V lost 6 bases to trimming and J lost 1 base; unmatched junction nucleotides: 9. This CDR3 is 15 amino acids long.

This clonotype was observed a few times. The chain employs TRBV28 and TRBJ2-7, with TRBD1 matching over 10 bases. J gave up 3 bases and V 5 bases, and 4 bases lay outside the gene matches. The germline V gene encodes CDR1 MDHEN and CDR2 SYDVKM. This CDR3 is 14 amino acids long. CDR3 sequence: CASSPGDRGYEQYF. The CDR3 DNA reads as TGTGCCAGCAGTCCCGGGGACAGGGGCTACGAGCAGTACTTC.

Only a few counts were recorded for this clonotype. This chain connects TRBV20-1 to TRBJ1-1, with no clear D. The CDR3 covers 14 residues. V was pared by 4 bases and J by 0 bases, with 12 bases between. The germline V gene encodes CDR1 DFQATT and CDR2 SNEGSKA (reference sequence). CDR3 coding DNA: TGCAGTGCTAAGGTTTCTGGGATGAACACTGAAGCTTTCTTT. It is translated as CSAKVSGMNTEAFF.

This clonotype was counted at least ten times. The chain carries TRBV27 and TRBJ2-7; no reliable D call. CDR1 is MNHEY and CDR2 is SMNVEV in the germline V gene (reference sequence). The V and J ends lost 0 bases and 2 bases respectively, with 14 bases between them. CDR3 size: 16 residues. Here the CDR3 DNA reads TGTGCCAGCAGTTTATCCCGCTACCTAGTACCCTACGAGCAGTACTTC. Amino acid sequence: CASSLSRYLVPYEQYF.

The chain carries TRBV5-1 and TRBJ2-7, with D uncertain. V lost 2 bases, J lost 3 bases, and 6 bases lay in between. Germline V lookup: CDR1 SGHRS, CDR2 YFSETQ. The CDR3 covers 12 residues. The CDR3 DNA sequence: TGCGCCAGCAGCTTCGATGGCTACGAGCAGTACTTC. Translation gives CASSFDGYEQYF.

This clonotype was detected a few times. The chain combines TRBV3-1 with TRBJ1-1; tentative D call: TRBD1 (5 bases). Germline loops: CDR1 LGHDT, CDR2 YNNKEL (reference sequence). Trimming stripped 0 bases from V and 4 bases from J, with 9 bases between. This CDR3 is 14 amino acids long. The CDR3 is CASSQENGGTEAFF. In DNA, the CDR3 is TGTGCCAGCAGCCAAGAGAACGGGGGCACTGAAGCTTTCTTT.

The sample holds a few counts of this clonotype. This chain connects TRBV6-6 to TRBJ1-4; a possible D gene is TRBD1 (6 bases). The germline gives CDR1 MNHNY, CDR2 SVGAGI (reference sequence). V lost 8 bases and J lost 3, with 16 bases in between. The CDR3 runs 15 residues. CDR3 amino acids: CASVFGGQSNEKLFF. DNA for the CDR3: TGTGCCAGCGTCTTTGGGGGGCAATCTAATGAAAAACTGTTTTTT.

The CDR3 is CSARDPLAGGLSYNEQFF. The CDR3 region has the DNA TGCAGTGCTAGAGATCCCCTAGCGGGAGGCCTCTCCTACAATGAGCAGTTCTTC. The V gene is TRBV20-1, the J gene TRBJ2-1, with 11 nucleotides matching TRBD2. Trimming cost V 0 bases and J 0 bases; bases outside gene matches: 7. The CDR3 has 18 amino acids. The germline V gene has CDR1 DFQATT and CDR2 SNEGSKA (reference sequence).

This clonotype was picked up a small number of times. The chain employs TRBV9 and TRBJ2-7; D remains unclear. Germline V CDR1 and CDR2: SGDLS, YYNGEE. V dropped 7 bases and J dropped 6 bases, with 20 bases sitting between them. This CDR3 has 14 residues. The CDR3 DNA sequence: TGTGCCAGCGCCTTATCCAGCCGCGAAGGCGAGCAGTACTTC. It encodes CASALSSREGEQYF.

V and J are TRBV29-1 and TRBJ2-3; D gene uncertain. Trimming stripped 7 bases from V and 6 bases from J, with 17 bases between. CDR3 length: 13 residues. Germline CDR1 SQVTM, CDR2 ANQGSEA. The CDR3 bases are TGCAGCGCCACCCGGGCGTTTCGGGATACGCAGTATTTT. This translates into CSATRAFRDTQYF.

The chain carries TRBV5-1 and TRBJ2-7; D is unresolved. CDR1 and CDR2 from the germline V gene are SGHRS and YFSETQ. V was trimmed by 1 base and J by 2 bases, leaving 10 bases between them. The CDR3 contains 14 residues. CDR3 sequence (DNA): TGCGCCAGCAGCTTGCGGGCAGAACCCTACGAGCAGTACTTC. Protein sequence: CASSLRAEPYEQYF.

The CDR3 reads CASSPRDYQQFF. The CDR3, as DNA: TGTGCCAGCAGCCCCCGGGACTATCAGCAGTTCTTC. The chain recombines TRBV3-1 with TRBJ2-1; 7 bases are shared with TRBD2. There are 12 residues in the CDR3. CDR1 LGHDT and CDR2 YNNKEL come from the germline V gene (reference sequence). J was trimmed by 11 bases and V by 4 bases; bases with no gene match: 5.

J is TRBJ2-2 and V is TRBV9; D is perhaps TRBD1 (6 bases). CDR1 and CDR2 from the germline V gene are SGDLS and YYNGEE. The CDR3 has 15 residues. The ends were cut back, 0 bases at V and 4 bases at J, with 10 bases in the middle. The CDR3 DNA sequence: TGTGCCAGCAGCGTAGATTGGGGGCCCACCGGGGAGCTGTTTTTT. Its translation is CASSVDWGPTGELFF.

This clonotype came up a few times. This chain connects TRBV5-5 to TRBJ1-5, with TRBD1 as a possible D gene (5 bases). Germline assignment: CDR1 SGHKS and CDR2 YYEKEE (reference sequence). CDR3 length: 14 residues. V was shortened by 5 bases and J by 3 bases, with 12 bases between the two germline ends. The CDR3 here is CASSFTGNNQPQHF. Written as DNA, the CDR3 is TGTGCCAGCAGTTTCACAGGTAACAATCAGCCCCAGCATTTT.

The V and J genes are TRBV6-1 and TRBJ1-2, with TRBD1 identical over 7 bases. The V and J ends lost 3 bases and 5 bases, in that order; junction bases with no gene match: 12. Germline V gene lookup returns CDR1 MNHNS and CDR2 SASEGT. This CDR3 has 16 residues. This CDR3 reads CASSETPAGQLYGYTF. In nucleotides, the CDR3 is TGTGCCAGCAGTGAGACTCCGGCGGGACAGCTATATGGCTACACCTTC.

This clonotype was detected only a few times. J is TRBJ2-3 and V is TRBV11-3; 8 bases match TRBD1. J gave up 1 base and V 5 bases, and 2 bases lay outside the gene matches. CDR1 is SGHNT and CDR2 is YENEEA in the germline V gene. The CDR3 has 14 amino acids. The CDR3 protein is CASSPGQGTDTQYF. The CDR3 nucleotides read TGTGCCAGCAGCCCGGGACAGGGCACAGATACGCAGTATTTT.

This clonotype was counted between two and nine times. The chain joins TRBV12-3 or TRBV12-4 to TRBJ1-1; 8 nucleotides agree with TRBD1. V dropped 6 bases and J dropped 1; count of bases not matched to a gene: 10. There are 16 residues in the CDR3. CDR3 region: CASRPRDRSRNTEAFF. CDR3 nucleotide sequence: TGTGCCAGCAGACCGCGGGACAGGTCAAGGAACACTGAAGCTTTCTTT.

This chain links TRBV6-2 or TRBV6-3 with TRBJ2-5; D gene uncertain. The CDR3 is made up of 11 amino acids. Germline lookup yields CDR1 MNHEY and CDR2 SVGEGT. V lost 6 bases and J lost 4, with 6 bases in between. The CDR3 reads CASRDRETQYF. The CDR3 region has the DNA TGTGCCAGCAGGGACCGAGAGACCCAGTACTTC.

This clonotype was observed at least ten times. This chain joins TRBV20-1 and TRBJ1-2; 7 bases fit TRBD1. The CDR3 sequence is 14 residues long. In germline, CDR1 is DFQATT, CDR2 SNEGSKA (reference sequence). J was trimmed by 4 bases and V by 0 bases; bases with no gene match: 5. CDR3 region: CSARDGEGAYGYTF. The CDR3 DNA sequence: TGCAGTGCTAGAGATGGTGAGGGGGCCTATGGCTACACCTTC.

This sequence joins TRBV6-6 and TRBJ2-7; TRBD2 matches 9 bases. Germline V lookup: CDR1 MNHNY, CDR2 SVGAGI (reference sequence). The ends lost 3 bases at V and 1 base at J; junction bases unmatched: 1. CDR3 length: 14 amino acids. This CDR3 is CASSYAGGSYEQYF. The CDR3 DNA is TGTGCCAGCAGTTATGCGGGAGGGTCCTACGAGCAGTACTTC.

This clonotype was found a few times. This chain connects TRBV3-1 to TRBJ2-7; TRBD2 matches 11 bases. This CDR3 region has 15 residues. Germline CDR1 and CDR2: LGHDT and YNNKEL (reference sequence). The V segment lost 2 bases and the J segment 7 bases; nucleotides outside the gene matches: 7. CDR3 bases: TGTGCCAGCAGCCAAATCACTAGCGGGAGAGGGGAGCAGTACTTC. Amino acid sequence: CASSQITSGRGEQYF.

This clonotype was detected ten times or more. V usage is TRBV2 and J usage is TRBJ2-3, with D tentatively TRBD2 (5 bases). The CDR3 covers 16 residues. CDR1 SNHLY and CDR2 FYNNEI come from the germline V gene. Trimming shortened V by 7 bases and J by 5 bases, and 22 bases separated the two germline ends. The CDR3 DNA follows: TGTGCCAGCATCACGGGTGTCGGGATTTCGCGAGATACGCAGTATTTT. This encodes CASITGVGISRDTQYF.

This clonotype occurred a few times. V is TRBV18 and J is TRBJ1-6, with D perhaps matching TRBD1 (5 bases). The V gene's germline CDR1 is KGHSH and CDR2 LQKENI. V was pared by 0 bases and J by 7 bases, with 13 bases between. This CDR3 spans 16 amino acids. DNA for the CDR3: TGTGCCAGCTCACCACCTAGGGGACGGGAAAATTCACCCCTCCACTTT. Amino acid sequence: CASSPPRGRENSPLHF. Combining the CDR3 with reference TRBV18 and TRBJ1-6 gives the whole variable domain NAGVMQNPRHLVRRRGQEARLRCSPMKGHSHVYWYRQLPEEGLKFMVYLQKENIIDESGMPKERFSAEFPKEGPSILRIQQVVRGDSAAYFCASSPPRGRENSPLHFGNGTRLTVT.

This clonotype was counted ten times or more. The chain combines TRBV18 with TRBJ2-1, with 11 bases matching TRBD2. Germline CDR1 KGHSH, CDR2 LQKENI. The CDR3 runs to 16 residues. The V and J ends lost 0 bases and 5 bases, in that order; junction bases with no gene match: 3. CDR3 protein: CASSPPTSGSHNEQFF. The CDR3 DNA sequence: TGTGCCAGCTCACCACCAACTAGCGGGAGTCACAATGAGCAGTTCTTC.

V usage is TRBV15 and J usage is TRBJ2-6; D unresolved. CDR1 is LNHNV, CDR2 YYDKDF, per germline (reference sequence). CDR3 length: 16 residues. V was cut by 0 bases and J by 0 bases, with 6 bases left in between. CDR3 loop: CATSRDLYSGANVLTF. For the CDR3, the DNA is TGTGCCACCAGCAGAGATCTGTACTCTGGGGCCAACGTCCTGACTTTC.

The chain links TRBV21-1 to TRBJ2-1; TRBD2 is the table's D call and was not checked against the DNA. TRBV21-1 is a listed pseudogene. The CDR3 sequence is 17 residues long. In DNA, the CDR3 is TGTGCCAGCAGCAAAGAGTCTCTAGCGGGCTCTTGCGATGAGCAGTTCTTC. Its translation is CASSKESLAGSCDEQFF.

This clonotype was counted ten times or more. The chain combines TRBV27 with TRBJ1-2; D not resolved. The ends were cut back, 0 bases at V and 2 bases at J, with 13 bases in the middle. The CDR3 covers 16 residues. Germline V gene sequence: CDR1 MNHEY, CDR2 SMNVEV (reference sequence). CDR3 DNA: TGTGCCAGCAGTTTATCCCCCGACGGGAGGAACTATGGCTACACCTTC. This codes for CASSLSPDGRNYGYTF.

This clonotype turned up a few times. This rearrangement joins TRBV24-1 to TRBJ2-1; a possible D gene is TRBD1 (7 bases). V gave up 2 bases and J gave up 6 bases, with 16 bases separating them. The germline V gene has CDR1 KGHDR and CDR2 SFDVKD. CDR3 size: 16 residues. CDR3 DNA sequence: TGTGCCACCAGTGATTCCTCGACAGGGAGGTTCAATGAGCAGTTCTTC. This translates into CATSDSSTGRFNEQFF.

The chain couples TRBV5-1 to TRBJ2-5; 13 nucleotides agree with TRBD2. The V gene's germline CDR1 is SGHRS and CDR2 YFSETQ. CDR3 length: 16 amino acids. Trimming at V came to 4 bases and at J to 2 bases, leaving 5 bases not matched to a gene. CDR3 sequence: CASSPGLAGTQETQYF. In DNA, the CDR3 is TGCGCCAGCAGCCCGGGACTAGCGGGAACTCAAGAGACCCAGTACTTC. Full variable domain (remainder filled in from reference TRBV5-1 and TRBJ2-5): KAGVTQTPRYLIKTRGQQVTLSCSPISGHRSVSWYQQTPGQGLQFLFEYFSETQRNKGNFPGRFSGRQFSNSRSEMNVSTLELGDSALYLCASSPGLAGTQETQYFGPGTRLLVL.